The TCR beta chain under discussion was sequenced for a study of identical twins. Overall study results and limits: Insertions were reduced in abundant cord blood beta clonotypes but not in memory repertoires.

The V segment lost 3 bases and the J segment 4 bases; nucleotides outside the gene matches: 5. This CDR3 comprises 15 residues. Germline CDR1 and CDR2: LNHNV and YYDKDF (reference sequence). This clonotype was counted only a few times. The antigen is not known. TCRdb re-called the 5' RACE reads with MiXCR, one entry per CDR3 protein. The sample has 450,000 or so distinct CDR3 sequences, less than 20% seen once. The chain combines TRBV15 with TRBJ1-5; 8 bases are a match to TRBD1. Sequenced sample: naive T cells sorted from blood. The clonotype was recovered from a man over 45 in good health. This CDR3 reads CATSRQGARNQPQHF. In nucleotides, the CDR3 is TGTGCCACCAGCAGGCAGGGGGCTCGGAATCAGCCCCAGCATTTT.